This note documents a single T cell receptor (beta chain) sequence. The antigen this receptor binds is unknown. Nothing much larger sits one base from this clone, and base qualities are not available. This entry is derived from a study of T cell responses to AZD1222 COVID-19 vaccine listed by TCRdb under 2021. About the study as a whole: AZD1222 recipients given second doses at about 4 weeks or at about 12 weeks were pooled, since spike-specific TCR depth and breadth were not found to differ between the two schedules. TCR sequencing was performed for fewer than 250 trial participants, of whom around 210 were given two doses of AZD1222 and approximately 26 were given two doses of MenACWY control vaccine. Trial participants were enrolled by age into 18-55, 56-69 and 70-plus year subgroups, with about 150, 27 and 61 TCR-sequenced participants respectively.

The CDR3 regions of human TCRbeta chains were subjected to immunosequencing. The paper's data handling went like this. TCRs in the repertoires were compared against a reference library of SARS-CoV-2-specific TCRs that had been generated with the MIRA antigen-specificity platform. Breadth was defined as the fraction of unique TCRs that were SARS-CoV-2-associated. Depth was defined as the fraction of total T cells that were SARS-CoV-2-associated. Using the MIRA data, every spike-specific TCR was mapped to the spike region that the TCR reacted to and assigned to either a CD4 or a CD8 class. Log10-transformed breadth and depth values were compared by one-way ANOVA with Sidak's multiple comparisons tests. The table was pulled from immuneACCESS by TCRdb, which kept in-frame rearrangements only. Such tables lose some clones; where checked, under half of the loss comes from unresolved V genes, and the rest has no known cause. The V and J calls and clone size are taken from that table; D and trimming were inferred from the DNA. The sample contains roughly 150,000 clones, around 90% of them found a single time. Under 2.5% of the sample belongs to the ten largest clones.

V lost 3 bases and J lost 2 bases, and the count of bases not matched to a germline gene is 12. The CDR3 contains 17 residues, cysteine and phenylalanine counted. Left in the record is the CDR3 DNA by itself, 51 bases read in frame from the first base. CDR1 and CDR2 are drawn from the germline V gene (reference sequence): MNHEY, SMNVEV. The meaning of the sample's time point label: baseline before first vaccination. Vaccinee samples were obtained from the UK trials COV001 and COV002, which included a single-blind randomized controlled phase 2/3 trial of AZD1222 (ChAdOx1 nCoV-19) in healthy adults. For TCRbeta chain sequencing, PBMC samples were collected from trial participants at day 0 and at day 28 after the second dose. Findings and caveats that apply to the study as a whole: Only six AZD1222 recipients were SARS-CoV-2 seropositive at baseline, limiting conclusions about previously exposed vaccinees. In the small 56-69-year group, the increase in depth fell short of significance, most likely because of low power. No day 14 peak-response samples were available, so repertoires were characterized only after the peak T cell response. The vaccine-associated CD4 TCRs covered the entire spike protein, and the dominant responses fell in regions 160-218 and 743-854. After two AZD1222 doses, both the breadth and the depth of spike-specific TCRs were significantly higher than at day 0 and than in MenACWY recipients. Participants were mostly white British, with more females than males. The authors suggested clonal diversity may have been underestimated. Reportedly, close to half of the unique spike-specific TCRs recognized epitopes lying outside the regions that are mutated in the B.1.351 and B.1.1.7 variants.

The starting material was peripheral blood, obtained on day 0 of AZD1222 vaccination. The TCR sequence derives from an adult in good health. This chain is built from TRBV27 and TRBJ1-2, with TRBD1 matching 7 junction bases. The CDR3 reads CASSFSGQRASNYGYTF. The DNA reads TGTGCCAGCAGTTTCTCGGGACAGCGGGCCTCCAACTATGGCTACACCTTC.